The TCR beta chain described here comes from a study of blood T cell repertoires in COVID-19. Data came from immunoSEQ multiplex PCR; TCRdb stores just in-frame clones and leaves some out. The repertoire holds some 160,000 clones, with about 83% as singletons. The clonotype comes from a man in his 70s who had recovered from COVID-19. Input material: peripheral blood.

The CDR3: CASSSSPDSTDTQYF. The CDR3 coding sequence is TGTGCCAGCAGCTCTTCGCCAGACTCGACAGATACGCAGTATTTT. The chain combines TRBV5-4 with TRBJ2-3; D is uncertain. Per the germline V gene, CDR1 is SGHNT and CDR2 is YYREEE (reference sequence). V shed 3 bases and J shed 3 bases, with 14 bases lying between them. The CDR3 totals 15 residues.